The present entry profiles one T cell receptor (beta chain) with its context. Its antigen is currently unknown. A read error may account for a junction end that differs from germline. The data originate from a study of tumor and adjacent non-tumor tissue in lung cancer. Study-wide results and caveats: In normal lung, the top 100 clones were significantly more dominant than in tumor.

This CDR3 contains 15 residues. CDR1 and CDR2 (germline): MDHEN, SYDVKM. Three rounds of nested PCR, following a modified ARM-PCR protocol, produced the TCRbeta library. TCRdb reprocessed the multiplex PCR reads with MiXCR, giving one entry per CDR3 protein. The profile covers fewer than 85,000 distinct CDR3 sequences, with around 74% appearing a single time and roughly 12% taken by the ten largest. No cell sorting was done before RNA was extracted from the tissue. Material: lung tumor tissue. The receptor was isolated from a woman aged 45-65 years with non-small cell lung cancer. This rearrangement joins TRBV28 to TRBJ2-3; D unclear. The CDR3: CANSLVFPRRDTQYF. CDR3 DNA sequence: TGTGCCAACAGTTTAGTGTTCCCACGGCGAGATACGCAGTACTTT.